This T cell receptor beta chain was profiled in a study of human T cells and chemical hapten exposure. TCRdb independently ran MiXCR on the RACE reads; one entry per CDR3 protein. The sample has approximately 340,000 distinct CDR3 sequences; roughly 6.9% are singletons. This clonotype was seen ten or more times. Its specificity is not known. Specified time point: patch test 1, 2 weeks after DPC sensitization. The treatment denotes: therapeutic diphenylcyclopropenone sensitization with weekly scalp DPC. The authors' total RNA extraction used unfractionated whole blood. Study-level results: Every donor had alopecia, and their immune response may therefore differ from healthy people's. Expanded TCRs produced significantly more large CDR3 similarity clusters than controls did.

Trimming left V 5 bases short and J 0 bases short, with 5 bases between. The CDR3 is 13 amino acids. The germline CDR1 and CDR2 sequences are MDHEN and SYDVKM. Sequencing was performed on whole blood, taken in connection with sensitization to the hapten diphenylcyclopropenone (DPC). This rearrangement joins TRBV28 to TRBJ1-5, with D unclear. The receptor was derived from a woman aged 18-35 years with alopecia areata. Some clones in this sample may be carry-over from other donors' samples. CDR3 in DNA: TGTGCCAGCAGTGCCGATAGCAATCAGCCCCAGCATTTT. As protein: CASSADSNQPQHF.